Detailed here is one TCR beta chain. Antigen unknown. TCRbeta library preparation incorporated unique molecular identifiers. One entry per CDR3 protein, called by TCRdb with MiXCR from the PCR reads. Of about 580,000 distinct CDR3 sequences listed, roughly 23% are singletons. This specimen belongs to a study of T-cell reconstitution after alpha-beta-depleted transplantation in children. Study results and caveats: From surviving recipient T cells and thymic progenitors came the high day-60 TCRbeta diversity observed in some patients. A year had passed since transplant, and T-cell counts and diversity by then came mostly from newly produced T cells. Expanded clones from the graft, numbering several hundred, reportedly supplied alpha-beta T cells about two months after transplant.

Germline CDR1 MDHEN, CDR2 SYDVKM. The trim removed 2 bases at V and 1 base at J, leaving 11 bases unmatched. CDR3 size: 18 residues. The receptor's source is a boy younger than two who had a stem cell transplant for acute myeloid leukemia, so the T cells may come from the graft donor. Source: PBMCs, mostly from graft donor cells, taken 360 days after TCRalphabeta/CD19-depleted stem cell transplant. The V gene is TRBV28, the J gene TRBJ2-4, with 7 positions matching TRBD1. In nucleotides, the CDR3 is TGTGCCAGCAGTTTAATCGGAAACAGGGGTCGGGCCAAAAACATTCAGTACTTC. Its translation: CASSLIGNRGRAKNIQYF. Combining the CDR3 with reference TRBV28 and TRBJ2-4 gives the whole variable domain DVKVTQSSRYLVKRTGEKVFLECVQDMDHENMFWYRQDPGLGLRLIYFSYDVKMKEKGDIPEGYSVSREKKERFSLILESASTNQTSMYLCASSLIGNRGRAKNIQYFGAGTRLSVL.